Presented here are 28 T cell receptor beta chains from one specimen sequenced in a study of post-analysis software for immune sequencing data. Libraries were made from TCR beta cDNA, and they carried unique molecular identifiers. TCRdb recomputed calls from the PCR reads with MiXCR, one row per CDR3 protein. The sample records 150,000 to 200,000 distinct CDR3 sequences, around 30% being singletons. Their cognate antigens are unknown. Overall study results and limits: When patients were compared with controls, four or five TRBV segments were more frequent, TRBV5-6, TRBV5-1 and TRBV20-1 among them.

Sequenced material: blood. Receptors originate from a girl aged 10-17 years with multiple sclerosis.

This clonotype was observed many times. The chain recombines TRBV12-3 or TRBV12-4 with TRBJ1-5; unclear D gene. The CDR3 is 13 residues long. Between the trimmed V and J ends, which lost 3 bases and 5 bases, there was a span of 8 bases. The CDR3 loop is CASSFEFDQPQHF. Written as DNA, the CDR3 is TGTGCCAGCAGTTTTGAGTTCGATCAGCCCCAGCATTTT.

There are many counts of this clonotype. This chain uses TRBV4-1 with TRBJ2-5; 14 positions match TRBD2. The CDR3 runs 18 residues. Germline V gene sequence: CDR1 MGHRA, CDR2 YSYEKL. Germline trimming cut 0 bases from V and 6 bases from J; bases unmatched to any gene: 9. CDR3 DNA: TGCGCCAGCAGCCAAGAGTCGGGTGGACTAGCGGGAGGCAAGACCCAGTACTTC. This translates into CASSQESGGLAGGKTQYF.

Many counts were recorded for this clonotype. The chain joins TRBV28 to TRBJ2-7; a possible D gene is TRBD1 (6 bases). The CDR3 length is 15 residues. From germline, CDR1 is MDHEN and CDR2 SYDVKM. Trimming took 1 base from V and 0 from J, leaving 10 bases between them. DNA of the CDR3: TGTGCCAGCAGTTTATTTGGACAGAGCTCCTACGAGCAGTACTTC. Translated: CASSLFGQSSYEQYF.

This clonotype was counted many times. The CDR3 DNA reads as TGTGCCAGCAAAAAGGAGGGACTAGGGCCTATGCAGTATTTT. It translates to CASKKEGLGPMQYF. V usage is TRBV6-5 and J usage is TRBJ2-3, with 8 bases fitting TRBD2. V shed 7 bases, J shed 11 bases, and the junction held 14 bases outside the gene matches. This CDR3 is built from 14 residues. Germline CDR1 MNHEY, CDR2 SVGAGI.

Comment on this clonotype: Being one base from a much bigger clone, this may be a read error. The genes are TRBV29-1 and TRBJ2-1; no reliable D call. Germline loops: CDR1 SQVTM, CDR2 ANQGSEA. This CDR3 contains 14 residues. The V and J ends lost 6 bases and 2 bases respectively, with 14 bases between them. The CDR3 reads CSVRDHVTYNEQFF. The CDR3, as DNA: TGCAGCGTCCGCGACCATGTCACCTACAATGAGCAGTTCTTC.

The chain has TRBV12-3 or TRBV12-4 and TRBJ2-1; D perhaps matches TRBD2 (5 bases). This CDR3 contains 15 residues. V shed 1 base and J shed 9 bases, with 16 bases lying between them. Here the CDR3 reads CASSLGGSVEPEQFF. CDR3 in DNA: TGTGCCAGCAGTTTAGGGGGTAGCGTGGAGCCTGAGCAGTTCTTC.

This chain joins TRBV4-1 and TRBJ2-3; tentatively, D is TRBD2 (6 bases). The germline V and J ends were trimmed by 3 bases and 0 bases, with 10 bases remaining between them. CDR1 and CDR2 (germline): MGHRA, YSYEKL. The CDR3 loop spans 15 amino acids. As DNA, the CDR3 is TGCGCCAGCAGCCAGTTTGCGGGGAGCACAGATACGCAGTATTTT. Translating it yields CASSQFAGSTDTQYF.

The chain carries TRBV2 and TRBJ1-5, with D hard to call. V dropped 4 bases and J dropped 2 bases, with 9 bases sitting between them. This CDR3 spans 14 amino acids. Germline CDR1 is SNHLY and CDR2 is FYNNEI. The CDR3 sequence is CASSAWEGNQPQHF. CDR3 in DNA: TGTGCCAGCAGTGCCTGGGAGGGCAATCAGCCCCAGCATTTT.

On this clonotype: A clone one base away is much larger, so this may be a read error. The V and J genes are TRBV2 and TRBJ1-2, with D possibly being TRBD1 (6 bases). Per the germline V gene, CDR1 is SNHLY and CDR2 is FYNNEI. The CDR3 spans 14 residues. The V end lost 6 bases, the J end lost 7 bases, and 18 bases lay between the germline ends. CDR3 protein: CASRSEQGSCGYTF. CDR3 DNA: TGTGCCAGCAGGAGCGAACAGGGTTCTTGTGGCTACACCTTC. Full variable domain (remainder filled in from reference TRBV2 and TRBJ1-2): EPEVTQTPSHQVTQMGQEVILRCVPISNHLYFYWYRQILGQKVEFLVSFYNNEISEKSEIFDDQFSVERPDGSNFTLKIRSTKLEDSAMYFCASRSEQGSCGYTFGSGTRLTVV.

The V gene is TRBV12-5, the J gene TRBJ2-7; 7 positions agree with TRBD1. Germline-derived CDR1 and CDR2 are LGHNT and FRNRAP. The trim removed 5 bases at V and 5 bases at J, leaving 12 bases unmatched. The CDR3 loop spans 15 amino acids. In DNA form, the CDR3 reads TGTGCTAGTGGTCCGGGACAGCCCTACTCGAACGAGCAGTACTTC. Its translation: CASGPGQPYSNEQYF.

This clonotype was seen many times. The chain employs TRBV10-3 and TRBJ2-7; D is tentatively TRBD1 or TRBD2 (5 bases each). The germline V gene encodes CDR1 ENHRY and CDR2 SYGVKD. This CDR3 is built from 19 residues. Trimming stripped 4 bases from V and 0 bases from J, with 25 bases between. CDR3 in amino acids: CAISAYIQGTASSSYEQYF. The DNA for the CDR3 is TGTGCCATCAGTGCTTATATTCAAGGGACGGCCAGCAGCTCCTACGAGCAGTACTTC.

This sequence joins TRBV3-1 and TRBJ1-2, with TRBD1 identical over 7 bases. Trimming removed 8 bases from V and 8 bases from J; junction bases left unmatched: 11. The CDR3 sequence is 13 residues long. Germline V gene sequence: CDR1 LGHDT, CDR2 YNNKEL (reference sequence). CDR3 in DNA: TGTGCCAGCGGCCTGGAGGGGGCGCTGGGCTACACCTTC. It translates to CASGLEGALGYTF.

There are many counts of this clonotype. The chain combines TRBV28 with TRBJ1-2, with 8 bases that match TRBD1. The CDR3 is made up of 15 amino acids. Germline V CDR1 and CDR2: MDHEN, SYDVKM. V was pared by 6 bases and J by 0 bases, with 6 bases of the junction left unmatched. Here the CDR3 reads CASRVTGGTNYGYTF. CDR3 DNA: TGTGCCAGCAGGGTTACAGGGGGAACTAACTATGGCTACACCTTC.

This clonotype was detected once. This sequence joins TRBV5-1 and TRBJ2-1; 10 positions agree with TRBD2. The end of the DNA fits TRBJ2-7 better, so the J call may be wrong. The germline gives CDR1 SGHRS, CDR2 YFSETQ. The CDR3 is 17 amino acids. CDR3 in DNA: TGCGCCAGCAGCTTCAGGGGTGGACTAGCGGACTACAATGAGCAGTACTTC. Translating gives CASSFRGGLADYNEQYF.

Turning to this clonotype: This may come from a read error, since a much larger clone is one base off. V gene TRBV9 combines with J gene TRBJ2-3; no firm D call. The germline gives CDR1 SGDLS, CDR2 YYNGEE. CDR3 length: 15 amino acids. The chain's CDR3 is CASSVEPGSTDTRYF. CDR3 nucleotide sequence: TGTGCCAGCAGCGTAGAGCCGGGTAGCACAGATACGCGGTATTTT.

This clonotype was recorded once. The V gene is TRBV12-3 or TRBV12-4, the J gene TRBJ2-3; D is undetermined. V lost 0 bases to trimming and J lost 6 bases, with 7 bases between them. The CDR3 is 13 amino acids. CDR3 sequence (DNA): TGTGCCAGCAGTTTAGCGCTGGGGGATACGCAGTATTTT. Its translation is CASSLALGDTQYF.

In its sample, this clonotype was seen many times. Written as DNA, the CDR3 is TGCGCCAGCAGCTTGGAGAATGAGCAGTTCTTC. Protein: CASSLENEQFF. The chain has TRBV5-1 and TRBJ2-1; D unclear. The germline V gene has CDR1 SGHRS and CDR2 YFSETQ. V lost 0 bases and J lost 7, with 2 bases in between. The CDR3 runs 11 residues. The entire variable domain, with the rest obtained from reference TRBV5-1 and TRBJ2-1, is as follows: KAGVTQTPRYLIKTRGQQVTLSCSPISGHRSVSWYQQTPGQGLQFLFEYFSETQRNKGNFPGRFSGRQFSNSRSEMNVSTLELGDSALYLCASSLENEQFFGPGTRLTVL.

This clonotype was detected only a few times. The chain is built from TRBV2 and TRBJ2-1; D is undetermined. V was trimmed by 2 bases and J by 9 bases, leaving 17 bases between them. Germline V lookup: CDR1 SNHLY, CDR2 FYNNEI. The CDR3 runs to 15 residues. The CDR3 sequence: CASSESFGSSSEQFF. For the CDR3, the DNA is TGTGCCAGCAGTGAAAGTTTCGGCAGTAGCTCTGAGCAGTTCTTC.

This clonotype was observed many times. CDR3 sequence (DNA): TGTGCCAGCAGCTTACGCGGGGGGGAGGAGACCCAGTACTTC. Translated: CASSLRGGEETQYF. J is TRBJ2-5 and V is TRBV7-6; TRBD2 aligns across 9 bases. This CDR3 has 14 amino acids. CDR1 is SGHVS, CDR2 FNYEAQ, per germline. V shed 2 bases, J shed 5 bases, and the junction held 3 bases outside the gene matches.

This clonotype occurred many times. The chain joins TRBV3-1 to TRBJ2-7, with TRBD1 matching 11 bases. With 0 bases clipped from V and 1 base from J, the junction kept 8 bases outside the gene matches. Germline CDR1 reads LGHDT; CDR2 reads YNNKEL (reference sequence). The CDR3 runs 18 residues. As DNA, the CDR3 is TGTGCCAGCAGCCAAGAACCCCCAGGGACAGGGGGTTCCTACGAGCAGTACTTC. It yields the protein CASSQEPPGTGGSYEQYF.

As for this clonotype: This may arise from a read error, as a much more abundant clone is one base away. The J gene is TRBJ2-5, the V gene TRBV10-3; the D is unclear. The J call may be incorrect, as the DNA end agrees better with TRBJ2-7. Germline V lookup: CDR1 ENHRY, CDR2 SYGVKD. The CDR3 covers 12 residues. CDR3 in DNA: TGTGCCCCAGGAGCCTCCAGAGGCGAGCAGTACTTC. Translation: CAPGASRGEQYF.

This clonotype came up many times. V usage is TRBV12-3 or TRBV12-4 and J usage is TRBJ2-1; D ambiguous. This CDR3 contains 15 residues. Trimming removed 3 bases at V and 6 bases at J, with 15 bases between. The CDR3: CASSFGVATINEQFF. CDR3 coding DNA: TGTGCCAGCAGTTTCGGTGTCGCGACCATCAATGAGCAGTTCTTC.

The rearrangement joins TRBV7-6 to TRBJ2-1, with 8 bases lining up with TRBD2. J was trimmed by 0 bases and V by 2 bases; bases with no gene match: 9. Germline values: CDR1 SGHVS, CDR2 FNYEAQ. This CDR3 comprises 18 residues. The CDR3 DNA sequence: TGTGCCAGCAGCTTATTCCCAGCGGGGGCGAGCTCCTACAATGAGCAGTTCTTC. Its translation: CASSLFPAGASSYNEQFF.

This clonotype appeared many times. The CDR3 DNA reads TGTGCCAGCAGCCTCGACATAGGACCTAATGAGCAGTTCTTC. Translation gives CASSLDIGPNEQFF. The V and J genes are TRBV7-6 and TRBJ2-1; D uncertain. V lost 5 bases and J lost 7, with 15 bases in between. There are 14 residues in the CDR3. Germline V lookup: CDR1 SGHVS, CDR2 FNYEAQ.

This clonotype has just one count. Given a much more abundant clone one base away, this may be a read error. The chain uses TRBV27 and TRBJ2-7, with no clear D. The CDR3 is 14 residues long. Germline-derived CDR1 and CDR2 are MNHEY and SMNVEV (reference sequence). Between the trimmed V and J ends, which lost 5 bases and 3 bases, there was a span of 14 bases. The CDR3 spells CASSLDETIYEQYF. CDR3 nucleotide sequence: TGTGCCAGCAGTCTAGACGAGACAATCTACGAGCAGTACTTC.

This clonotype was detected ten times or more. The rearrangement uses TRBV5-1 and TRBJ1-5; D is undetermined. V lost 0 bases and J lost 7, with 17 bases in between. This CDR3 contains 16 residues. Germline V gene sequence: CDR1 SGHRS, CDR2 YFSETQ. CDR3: CASSLDGTQTKQPQHF. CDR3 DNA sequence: TGCGCCAGCAGCTTGGACGGCACCCAGACTAAACAGCCCCAGCATTTT.

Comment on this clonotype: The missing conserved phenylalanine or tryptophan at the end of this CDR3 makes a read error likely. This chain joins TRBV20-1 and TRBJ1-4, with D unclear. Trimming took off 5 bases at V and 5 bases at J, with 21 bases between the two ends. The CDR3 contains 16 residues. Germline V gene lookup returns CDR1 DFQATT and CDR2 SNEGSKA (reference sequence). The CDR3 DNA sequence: TGCAGTGCTCTTAGGACTGACCAGTTCGAAAATGAAAAACTGTTTTTG. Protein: CSALRTDQFENEKLFL.

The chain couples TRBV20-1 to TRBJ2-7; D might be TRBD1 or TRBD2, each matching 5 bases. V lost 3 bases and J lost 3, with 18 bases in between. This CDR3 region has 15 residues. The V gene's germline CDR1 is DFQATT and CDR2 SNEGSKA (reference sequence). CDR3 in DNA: TGCAGTGCTAGGTCCGGGACCGAACATTTCTACGAGCAGTACTTC. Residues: CSARSGTEHFYEQYF.